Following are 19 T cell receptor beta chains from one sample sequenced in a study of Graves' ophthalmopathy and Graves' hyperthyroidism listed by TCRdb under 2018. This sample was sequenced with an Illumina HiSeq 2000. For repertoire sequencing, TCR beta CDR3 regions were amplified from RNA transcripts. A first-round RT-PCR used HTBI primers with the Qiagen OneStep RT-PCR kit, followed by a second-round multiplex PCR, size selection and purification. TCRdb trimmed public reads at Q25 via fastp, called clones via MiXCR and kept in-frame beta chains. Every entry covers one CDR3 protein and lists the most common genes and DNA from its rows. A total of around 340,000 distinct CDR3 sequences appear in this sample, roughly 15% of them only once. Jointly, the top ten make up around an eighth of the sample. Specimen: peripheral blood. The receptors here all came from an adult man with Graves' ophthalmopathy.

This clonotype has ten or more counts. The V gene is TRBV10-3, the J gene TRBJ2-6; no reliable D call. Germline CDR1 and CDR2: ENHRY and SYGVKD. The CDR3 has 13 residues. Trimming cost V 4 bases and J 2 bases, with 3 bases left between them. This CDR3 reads CAISVPGANVLTF. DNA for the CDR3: TGTGCCATCAGTGTCCCTGGGGCCAACGTCCTGACTTTC.

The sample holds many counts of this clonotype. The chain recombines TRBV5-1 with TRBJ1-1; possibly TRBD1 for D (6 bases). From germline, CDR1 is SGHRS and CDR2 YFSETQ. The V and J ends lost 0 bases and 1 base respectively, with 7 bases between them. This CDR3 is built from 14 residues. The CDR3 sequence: CASSLGGANTEAFF. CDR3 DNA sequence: TGCGCCAGCAGCTTGGGGGGGGCGAACACTGAAGCTTTCTTT. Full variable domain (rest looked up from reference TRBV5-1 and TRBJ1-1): KAGVTQTPRYLIKTRGQQVTLSCSPISGHRSVSWYQQTPGQGLQFLFEYFSETQRNKGNFPGRFSGRQFSNSRSEMNVSTLELGDSALYLCASSLGGANTEAFFGQGTRLTVV.

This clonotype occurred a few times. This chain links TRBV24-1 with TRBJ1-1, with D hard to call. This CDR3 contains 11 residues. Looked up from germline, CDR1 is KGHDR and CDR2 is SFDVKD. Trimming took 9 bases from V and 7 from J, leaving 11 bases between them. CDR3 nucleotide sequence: TGTGCCACCGCCCACCTCAATGAAGCTTTCTTT. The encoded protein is CATAHLNEAFF.

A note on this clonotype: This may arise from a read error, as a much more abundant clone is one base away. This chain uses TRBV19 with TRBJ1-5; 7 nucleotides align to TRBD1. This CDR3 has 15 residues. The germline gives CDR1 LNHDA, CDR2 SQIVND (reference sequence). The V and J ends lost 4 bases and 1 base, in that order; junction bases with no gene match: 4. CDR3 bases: TGTGCCAGTAGTACTGCGACAGGGAGCAATCAGCCCCAGCATTTT. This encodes CASSTATGSNQPQHF.

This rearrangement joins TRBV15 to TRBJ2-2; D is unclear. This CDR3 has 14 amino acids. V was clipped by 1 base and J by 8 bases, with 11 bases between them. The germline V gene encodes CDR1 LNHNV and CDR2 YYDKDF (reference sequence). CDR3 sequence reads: CATSRARDWGELFF. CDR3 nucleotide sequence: TGTGCCACCAGCAGAGCCCGCGACTGGGGGGAGCTGTTTTTT.

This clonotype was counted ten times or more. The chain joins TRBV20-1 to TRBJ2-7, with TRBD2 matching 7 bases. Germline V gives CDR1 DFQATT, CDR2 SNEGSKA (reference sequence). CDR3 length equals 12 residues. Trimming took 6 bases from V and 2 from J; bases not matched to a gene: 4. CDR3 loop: CSAPSGPYEQYF. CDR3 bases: TGCAGTGCCCCTAGCGGACCCTACGAGCAGTACTTC.

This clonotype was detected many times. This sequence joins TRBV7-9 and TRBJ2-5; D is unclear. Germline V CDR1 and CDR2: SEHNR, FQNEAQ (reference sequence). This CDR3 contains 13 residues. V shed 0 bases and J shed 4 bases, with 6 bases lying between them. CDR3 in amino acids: CASSLAGVETQYF. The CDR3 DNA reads TGTGCCAGCAGCTTAGCTGGGGTAGAGACCCAGTACTTC.

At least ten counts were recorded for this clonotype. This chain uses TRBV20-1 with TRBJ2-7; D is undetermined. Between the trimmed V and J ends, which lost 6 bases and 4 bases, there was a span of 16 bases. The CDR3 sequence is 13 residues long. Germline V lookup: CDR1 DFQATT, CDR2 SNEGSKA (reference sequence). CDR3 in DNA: TGCAGTGCCGCCATTCCGGAGACTTACGAGCAGTACTTC. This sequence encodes CSAAIPETYEQYF.

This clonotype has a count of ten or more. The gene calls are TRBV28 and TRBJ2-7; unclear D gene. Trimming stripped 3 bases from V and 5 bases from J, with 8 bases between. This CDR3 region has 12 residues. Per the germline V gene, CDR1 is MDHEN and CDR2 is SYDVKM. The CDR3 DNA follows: TGTGCCAGCAGTTTCCTGAGGAACGAGCAGTACTTC. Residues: CASSFLRNEQYF.

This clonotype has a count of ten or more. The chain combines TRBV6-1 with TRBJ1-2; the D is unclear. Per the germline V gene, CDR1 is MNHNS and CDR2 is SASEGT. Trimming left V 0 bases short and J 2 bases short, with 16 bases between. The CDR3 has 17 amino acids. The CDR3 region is CASSEAMTQRTNYGYTF. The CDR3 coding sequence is TGTGCCAGCAGTGAAGCGATGACCCAACGGACGAACTATGGCTACACCTTC.

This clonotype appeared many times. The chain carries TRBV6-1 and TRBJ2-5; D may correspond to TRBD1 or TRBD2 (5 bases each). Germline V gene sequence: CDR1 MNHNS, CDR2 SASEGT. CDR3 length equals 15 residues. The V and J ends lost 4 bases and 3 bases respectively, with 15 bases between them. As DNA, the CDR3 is TGTGCCAGCAGTGTGGATCCGGGACGAAAAGAGACCCAGTACTTC. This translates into CASSVDPGRKETQYF.

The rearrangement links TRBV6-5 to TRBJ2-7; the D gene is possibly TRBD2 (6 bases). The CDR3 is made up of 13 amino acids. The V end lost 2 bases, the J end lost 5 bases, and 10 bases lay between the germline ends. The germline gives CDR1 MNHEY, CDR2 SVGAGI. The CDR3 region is CASSYRGGNEQYF. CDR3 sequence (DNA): TGTGCCAGCAGTTACAGGGGAGGCAACGAGCAGTACTTC.

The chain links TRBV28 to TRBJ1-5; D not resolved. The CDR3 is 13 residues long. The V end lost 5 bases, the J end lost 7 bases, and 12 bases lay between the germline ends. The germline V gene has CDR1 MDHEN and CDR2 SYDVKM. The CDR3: CASSNRGGQPQHF. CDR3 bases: TGTGCCAGCAGTAACCGAGGAGGGCAGCCCCAGCATTTT.

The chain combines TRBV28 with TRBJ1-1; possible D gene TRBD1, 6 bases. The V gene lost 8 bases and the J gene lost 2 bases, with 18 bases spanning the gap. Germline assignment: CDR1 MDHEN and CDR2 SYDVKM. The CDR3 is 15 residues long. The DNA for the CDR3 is TGTGCCAGCCGCGTGACGGGGGCGCTCAACACTGAAGCTTTCTTT. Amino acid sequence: CASRVTGALNTEAFF.

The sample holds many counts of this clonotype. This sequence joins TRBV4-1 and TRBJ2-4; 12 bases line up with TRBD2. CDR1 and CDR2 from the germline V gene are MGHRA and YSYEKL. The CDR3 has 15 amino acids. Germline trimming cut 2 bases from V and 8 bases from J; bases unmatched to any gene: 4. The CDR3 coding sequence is TGCGCCAGCAGCCAACTTCGACTAGCGGGAGACATTCAGTACTTC. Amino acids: CASSQLRLAGDIQYF.

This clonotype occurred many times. The CDR3 DNA is TGTGCCAGCAGTTACACCTACGAGCAGTACTTC. Translated: CASSYTYEQYF. This chain uses TRBV6-5 with TRBJ2-7; D is undetermined. V lost 2 bases, J lost 2 bases, and 1 base lay in between. This CDR3 region has 11 residues. Germline lookup yields CDR1 MNHEY and CDR2 SVGAGI.

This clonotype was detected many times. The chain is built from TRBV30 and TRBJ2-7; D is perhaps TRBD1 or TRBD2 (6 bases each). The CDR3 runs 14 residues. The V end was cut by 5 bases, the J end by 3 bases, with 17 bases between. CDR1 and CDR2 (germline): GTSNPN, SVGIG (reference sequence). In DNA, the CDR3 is TGTGCCTGGGATAGGGGGGTCGGAAACTACGAGCAGTACTTC. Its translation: CAWDRGVGNYEQYF.

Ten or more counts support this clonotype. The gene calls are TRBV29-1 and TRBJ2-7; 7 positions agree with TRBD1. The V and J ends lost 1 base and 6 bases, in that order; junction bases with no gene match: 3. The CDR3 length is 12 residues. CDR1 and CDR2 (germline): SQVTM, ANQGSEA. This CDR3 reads CSVEAYRGEQYF. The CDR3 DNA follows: TGCAGCGTTGAAGCTTACAGGGGCGAGCAGTACTTC.

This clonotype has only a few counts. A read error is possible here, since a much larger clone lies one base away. CDR3 protein: CTSSFTGFYNSPLHF. The CDR3 DNA reads as TGTACCAGCAGCTTCACAGGATTCTATAATTCACCCCTCCACTTT. The chain carries TRBV7-9 and TRBJ1-6, with D perhaps TRBD1 (5 bases). The V gene's germline CDR1 is SEHNR and CDR2 FQNEAQ (reference sequence). CDR3 size: 15 residues.